This T cell receptor beta chain was obtained from a study of blood T cell repertoires in COVID-19. Study as a whole: Material from acute and convalescent COVID-19 was sourced from the United States, Italy and Spain. PBMCs, B-cell-depleted T cells, or T cells provided the cDNA or gDNA that made up the material.

CDR3 length: 14 residues. Trimming stripped 4 bases from V and 2 bases from J, with 14 bases between. The V gene's germline CDR1 is GTSNPN and CDR2 SVGIG (reference sequence). The Seattle site enrolled patients during active infection and followed them longitudinally. In the authors' methods: Amplification with reference gene primers provided the estimates of nucleated cell counts. The assay was immunoSEQ multiplex PCR, and TCRdb's table has in-frame clones only and misses some. That table gives V, J and clone size, and the DNA gave D and trimming. The sample yields 150,000 to 200,000 clones, about 88% seen once.

This receptor was obtained from a woman in her fifties or sixties with COVID-19, enrolled during active disease. V gene TRBV30 combines with J gene TRBJ1-1, with a weak D call TRBD1 (6 bases). Sequencing input: peripheral blood. CDR3 DNA: TGTGCCTGGAAGGCCAGGGGCGGAAACACTGAAGCTTTCTTT. It encodes CAWKARGGNTEAFF. The full variable domain, completed using reference TRBV30 and TRBJ1-1, is SQTIHQWPATLVQPVGSPLSLECTVEGTSNPNLYWYRQAAGRGLQLLFYSVGIGQISSEVPQNLSASRPQDRQFILSSKKLLLSDSGFYLCAWKARGGNTEAFFGQGTRLTVV.